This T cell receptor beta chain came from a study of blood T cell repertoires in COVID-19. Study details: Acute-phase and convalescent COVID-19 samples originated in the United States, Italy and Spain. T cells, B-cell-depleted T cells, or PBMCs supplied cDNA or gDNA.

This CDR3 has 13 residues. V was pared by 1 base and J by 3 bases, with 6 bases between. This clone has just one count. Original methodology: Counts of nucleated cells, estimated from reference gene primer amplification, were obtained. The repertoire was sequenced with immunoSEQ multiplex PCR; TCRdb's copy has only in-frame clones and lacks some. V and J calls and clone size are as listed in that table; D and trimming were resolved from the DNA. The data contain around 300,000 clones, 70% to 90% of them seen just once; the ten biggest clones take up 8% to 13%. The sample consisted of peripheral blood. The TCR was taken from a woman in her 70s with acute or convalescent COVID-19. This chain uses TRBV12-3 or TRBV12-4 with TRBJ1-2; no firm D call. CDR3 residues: CASSLEEYYGYTF. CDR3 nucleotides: TGTGCCAGCAGTTTAGAGGAGTACTATGGCTACACCTTC.